A selection of T cell receptor beta chains follows, all from one sample in a study of blood T cell repertoires in COVID-19. Sequenced by immunoSEQ multiplex PCR; TCRdb stores in-frame clones only, minus some. The data show 55,000 to 70,000 clones, 80% to 90% seen once. The sequenced sample consisted of peripheral blood. The source of these receptors is a woman in her sixties or seventies with COVID-19, enrolled during active disease. The CDR3 runs from the conserved cysteine through the conserved F or W. D genes are given only for firm matches. Clone size is given for some rows only: seen once, a few or many times, or a class if the clone is expanded.

DNA | CDR3 | D | J | V | size
TGTGCCAGCAGGGGTGACAGTAGTTGGTATGGCTACACCTTC | CASRGDSSWYGYTF | . | TRBJ1-2 | TRBV2 | few
TGTGCCAGCAGTCAACTAGCGGCCTTCGGGGATACGCAGTATTTT | CASSQLAAFGDTQYF | TRBD2 | TRBJ2-3 | TRBV6-5 | once
TGTGCCACACAGTACGTCCAGGGGGTCGACAATGAGCAGTTCTTC | CATQYVQGVDNEQFF | TRBD1 | TRBJ2-1 | TRBV19 | .
TGTGCCAGCAGCTTATTCGCAGGGTCCTACGAGCAGTACTTC | CASSLFAGSYEQYF | . | TRBJ2-7 | TRBV7-6 | .
TGTGCCAGTAGTATATGGCTAGCGGTTCGCACAGATACGCAGTATTTT | CASSIWLAVRTDTQYF | TRBD2 | TRBJ2-3 | TRBV19 | .
TGTGCCAGCAGCCCCTCACAGGACCCCACCTATGGCTACACCTTC | CASSPSQDPTYGYTF | . | TRBJ1-2 | TRBV9 | .
TGTGCCAGCAGCCAGGAAACAGGGATATACGAGCAGTACTTC | CASSQETGIYEQYF | . | TRBJ2-7 | TRBV7-2 | .
TGCGCCAGCAGCCCGCCGGGAGCTTCAACCGGGGAGCTGTTTTTT | CASSPPGASTGELFF | . | TRBJ2-2 | TRBV5-1 | .
TGCGCCAGCAGCGGGCTAGGAGGCTACGAGCAGTACTTC | CASSGLGGYEQYF | . | TRBJ2-7 | TRBV4-1 | .
TGTGCCAGCCAGGGCCCTGCCGCCTACAATGAGCAGTTCTTC | CASQGPAAYNEQFF | . | TRBJ2-1 | TRBV7-9 | .
TGTGCCAGCAGCTTAGTTGGCGGGGGCTCACACAATGAGCAGTTCTTC | CASSLVGGGSHNEQFF | . | TRBJ2-1 | TRBV11-3 | .